One sample yielded the 4 T cell receptor beta chains listed below, sequenced in a study of T cell changes during pregnancy in multiple sclerosis. Using immunoSEQ multiplex PCR, the repertoire was profiled, and TCRdb retains in-frame clones only, with some absent. The sample lists 110,000 or so clones; about 94% were seen once. The sequencing here drew on peripheral blood, taken before pregnancy. Receptors originate from a female donor with multiple sclerosis, enrolled in a pregnancy study.

The chain recombines TRBV7-8 with TRBJ2-2; D unresolved. The ends were cut back, 0 bases at V and 4 bases at J, with 15 bases in the middle. CDR3 length equals 17 residues. CDR1 and CDR2 (germline): SGHVS, FQNEAQ. The CDR3 sequence is CASSLAATVIPTGELFF. CDR3 nucleotide sequence: TGTGCCAGCAGCTTAGCTGCAACGGTTATCCCCACCGGGGAGCTGTTTTTT.

In its sample, this clone was seen once. At one boundary the junction diverges from the germline segment, which might be a read error. The chain joins TRBV5-8 to TRBJ1-5; 7 bases agree with TRBD1. Germline V lookup: CDR1 SGHTS, CDR2 YDEGEE. This CDR3 contains 17 residues. CDR3 sequence (DNA): TGTGCCAGCGGCTTTTTCAGGGGGTCGGACGTCTATCAGCCCCAGCATTTT. Protein: CASGFFRGSDVYQPQHF.

The J gene is TRBJ1-4, the V gene TRBV28, with D maybe TRBD1 (6 bases). V was trimmed by 6 bases and J by 4 bases, leaving 12 bases between them. Germline CDR1 MDHEN, CDR2 SYDVKM. CDR3 length: 14 residues. In DNA form, the CDR3 reads TGTGCCAGCAGATTGACAGGACGTAATGAAAAACTGTTTTTT. Its protein product is CASRLTGRNEKLFF.

V gene TRBV19 combines with J gene TRBJ1-4; D may be TRBD1 (6 bases). The CDR3 sequence is 15 residues long. V was cut by 6 bases and J by 8 bases, with 19 bases left in between. CDR1 is LNHDA, CDR2 SQIVND, per germline (reference sequence). The CDR3 loop is CASRKDTDRVEKLFF. CDR3 nucleotide sequence: TGTGCCAGTAGAAAAGACACGGACAGAGTGGAAAAACTGTTTTTT.